The 21 T cell receptor beta chains reported below all come from one sample, sequenced in a study of shared clonotypes between healthy human individuals. Clones were sequenced by immunoSEQ multiplex PCR, and TCRdb holds only the in-frame ones, with some missing. The data hold approximately 2,300,000 clones, with around 92% observed a single time. What was sequenced was naive CD4+ T cells from PBMCs. Indicated subset: CD45RA+ positively selected. The receptors were sampled from a man between 18 and 35 years old in good health. Some clones in this sample may be carry-over from other donors' samples.

Comment on this clone: Other DNA sequences in this specimen translate into the identical CDR3. The rearrangement joins TRBV9 to TRBJ2-7; D is uncertain. Trimming took 0 bases from V and 2 from J, leaving 6 bases between them. CDR1 is SGDLS, CDR2 YYNGEE, per germline. The CDR3 contains 13 residues. The CDR3 region has the DNA TGTGCCAGCAGCGTAGGGGCTGCCTACGAGCAGTACTTC. Its translation is CASSVGAAYEQYF.

The genes are TRBV7-2 and TRBJ2-1; 11 positions match TRBD2. V was pared by 5 bases and J by 7 bases, with 13 bases of the junction left unmatched. Germline V gives CDR1 SGHTA, CDR2 FQGNSA. The CDR3 runs to 17 residues. The CDR3 DNA reads as TGTGCCAGCAGCCCCCGTAGCGGGAGGGCTTTTGGTAATGAGCAGTTCTTC. This encodes CASSPRSGRAFGNEQFF. Full variable domain (missing parts from reference TRBV7-2 and TRBJ2-1): GAGVSQSPSNKVTEKGKDVELRCDPISGHTALYWYRQSLGQGLEFLIYFQGNSAPDKSGLPSDRFSAERTGGSVSTLTIQRTQQEDSAVYLCASSPRSGRAFGNEQFFGPGTRLTVL.

About this clone itself: The same CDR3 can be traced to other DNA sequences in this sample. J is TRBJ1-2 and V is TRBV7-2; D is possibly TRBD1 (5 bases). The germline gives CDR1 SGHTA, CDR2 FQGNSA. CDR3 size: 13 residues. V was cut by 1 base and J by 4 bases, with 7 bases left in between. CDR3 sequence: CASSLGGSYGYTF. In DNA form, the CDR3 reads TGTGCCAGCAGCTTAGGGGGGAGCTATGGCTACACCTTC.

The chain combines TRBV7-2 with TRBJ2-3; 14 bases fit TRBD2. Germline V gene lookup returns CDR1 SGHTA and CDR2 FQGNSA. This CDR3 has 16 residues. J lost 3 bases, V lost 4 bases, and 3 bases had no gene match. CDR3 in amino acids: CASSYGTSGSTDTQYF. The DNA of the CDR3 is TGTGCCAGCAGCTACGGGACTAGCGGGAGTACAGATACGCAGTATTTT.

The rearrangement uses TRBV5-6 and TRBJ2-5; 7 nucleotides match TRBD2. The assigned J gene may be wrong: the sequence end matches TRBJ2-7 better. CDR3 length: 12 residues. Germline CDR1 reads SGHDT; CDR2 reads YYEEEE. CDR3 nucleotides: TGTGCCAGCACCCAGGGAGGGAACGAGCAGTACTTC. Amino acid sequence: CASTQGGNEQYF.

The chain has TRBV5-4 and TRBJ2-7; tentatively, D is TRBD1 (6 bases). Trimming shortened V by 5 bases and J by 6 bases, and 21 bases separated the two germline ends. This CDR3 has 15 amino acids. Per the germline V gene, CDR1 is SGHNT and CDR2 is YYREEE (reference sequence). The CDR3 loop reads CASSPQGLSFSEQYF. CDR3 DNA sequence: TGTGCCAGCAGTCCTCAGGGGCTATCTTTTTCCGAGCAGTACTTC.

This chain joins TRBV7-8 and TRBJ2-2; TRBD1 is a possible D gene (6 bases). This CDR3 comprises 15 residues. The germline gives CDR1 SGHVS, CDR2 FQNEAQ. V lost 4 bases to trimming and J lost 1 base, with 10 bases between them. The DNA for the CDR3 is TGTGCCAGCAGCTCCACAGGGCAGAACACCGGGGAGCTGTTTTTT. Protein sequence: CASSSTGQNTGELFF.

V is TRBV7-2 and J is TRBJ1-2, with D unresolved. The germline V and J ends were trimmed by 2 bases and 4 bases, with 20 bases remaining between them. Germline-derived CDR1 and CDR2 are SGHTA and FQGNSA. The CDR3 loop spans 17 amino acids. Here the CDR3 reads CASSLTPLKAGFYGYTF. As DNA, the CDR3 is TGTGCCAGCAGCTTAACCCCCCTTAAGGCAGGCTTCTATGGCTACACCTTC.

The chain uses TRBV28 and TRBJ2-5; TRBD2 matches 9 bases. The CDR3 runs to 16 residues. Germline-derived CDR1 and CDR2 are MDHEN and SYDVKM. Unmatched junction bases numbered 8, after V lost 6 bases and J lost 0 bases. As DNA, the CDR3 is TGTGCCAGCAGCCGCGGACTAGCGCCCAACCAAGAGACCCAGTACTTC. It specifies CASSRGLAPNQETQYF.

This chain uses TRBV9 with TRBJ1-4; maybe TRBD1 (5 bases). Germline CDR1 reads SGDLS; CDR2 reads YYNGEE. The CDR3 covers 14 residues. Between the trimmed V and J ends, which lost 4 bases and 5 bases, there was a span of 12 bases. The CDR3 sequence: CASSPGRGNEKLFF. CDR3 bases: TGTGCCAGCAGCCCAGGCCGGGGGAATGAAAAACTGTTTTTT.

Concerning this clone itself: This sample also contains other DNA sequences that code for the same CDR3. The chain is built from TRBV29-1 and TRBJ2-3, with 11 nucleotides matching TRBD2. V gave up 4 bases and J gave up 1 base; unmatched junction bases: 4. The germline V gene encodes CDR1 SQVTM and CDR2 ANQGSEA. The CDR3 extends over 15 amino acids. Written as DNA, the CDR3 is TGCAGCGTTGGGGGGACTAGCGGCCGCACAGATACGCAGTATTTT. Translating it yields CSVGGTSGRTDTQYF.

This sequence joins TRBV27 and TRBJ2-3; 8 nucleotides agree with TRBD2. The CDR3 sequence is 15 residues long. Germline CDR1 MNHEY, CDR2 SMNVEV (reference sequence). With V trimmed by 8 bases and J by 1 base, 8 bases remained unmatched. The CDR3 region has the DNA TGTGCCAGCGGAACAGCGGGAGCCGGCACAGATACGCAGTATTTT. This sequence encodes CASGTAGAGTDTQYF.

This sequence joins TRBV5-6 and TRBJ2-5; 9 bases map to TRBD2. The V gene end was trimmed by 4 bases and the J gene end by 2 bases; junction bases not matched to a gene: 9. This CDR3 comprises 16 residues. CDR1 is SGHDT, CDR2 YYEEEE, per germline. The CDR3 DNA reads TGTGCCAGCAGCCTGCCGGGGGCGGGAGGGCAAGAGACCCAGTACTTC. Its translation: CASSLPGAGGQETQYF.

As concerns this clone: Other DNA variants within this sample encode the same CDR3. This rearrangement joins TRBV5-1 to TRBJ1-1; D remains ambiguous. Looked up from germline, CDR1 is SGHRS and CDR2 is YFSETQ. This CDR3 has 13 residues. V shed 0 bases and J shed 5 bases, with 8 bases lying between them. CDR3 in amino acids: CASSLVADTEAFF. The CDR3 coding sequence is TGCGCCAGCAGCTTGGTAGCGGATACTGAAGCTTTCTTT. The full variable domain, completed using reference TRBV5-1 and TRBJ1-1, is KAGVTQTPRYLIKTRGQQVTLSCSPISGHRSVSWYQQTPGQGLQFLFEYFSETQRNKGNFPGRFSGRQFSNSRSEMNVSTLELGDSALYLCASSLVADTEAFFGQGTRLTVV.

The chain is built from TRBV6-5 and TRBJ2-7; 11 bases align to TRBD1. Germline V lookup: CDR1 MNHEY, CDR2 SVGAGI. The ends lost 2 bases at V and 7 bases at J; junction bases unmatched: 10. The length of the CDR3 is 16 residues. The CDR3 DNA follows: TGTGCCAGCAGTTACAGCGGGTCGGGACAGGGGGTTGAGCAGTACTTC. Protein sequence: CASSYSGSGQGVEQYF.

The chain carries TRBV5-1 and TRBJ2-5; perhaps TRBD2 as D (6 bases). V lost 1 base to trimming and J lost 4 bases, with 11 bases between them. The CDR3 sequence is 14 residues long. Germline V gene lookup returns CDR1 SGHRS and CDR2 YFSETQ. The CDR3 is CASSLTVGGETQYF. The DNA of the CDR3 is TGCGCCAGCAGCTTGACGGTGGGGGGAGAGACCCAGTACTTC.

The chain recombines TRBV7-2 with TRBJ1-4; TRBD1 agrees at 9 bases. The CDR3 has 14 amino acids. Germline trimming cut 5 bases from V and 6 bases from J; bases unmatched to any gene: 4. Germline loops: CDR1 SGHTA, CDR2 FQGNSA. Here the CDR3 reads CASSQDRGDEKLFF. The DNA for the CDR3 is TGTGCCAGCAGCCAGGACAGGGGAGATGAAAAACTGTTTTTT. Full variable domain (rest looked up from reference TRBV7-2 and TRBJ1-4): GAGVSQSPSNKVTEKGKDVELRCDPISGHTALYWYRQSLGQGLEFLIYFQGNSAPDKSGLPSDRFSAERTGGSVSTLTIQRTQQEDSAVYLCASSQDRGDEKLFFGSGTQLSVL.

The rearrangement uses TRBV7-9 and TRBJ1-5; 7 bases align to TRBD1. Germline CDR1 reads SEHNR; CDR2 reads FQNEAQ (reference sequence). The CDR3 extends over 14 amino acids. The J segment lost 4 bases and the V segment lost 8 bases, leaving 8 bases of the junction unmatched. The CDR3 coding sequence is TGTGCCAGCTCGGACGGGACAGTTAATCAGCCCCAGCATTTT. The encoded protein is CASSDGTVNQPQHF.

The chain carries TRBV5-1 and TRBJ2-1; D possibly corresponds to TRBD1 (5 bases). CDR1 and CDR2 from the germline V gene are SGHRS and YFSETQ. With 0 bases removed from V and 7 bases from J, the gap between germline ends came to 14 bases. The CDR3 has 15 residues. The CDR3 loop reads CASSLVFQGQNEQFF. The CDR3 nucleotides are TGCGCCAGCAGCTTGGTTTTCCAGGGCCAGAATGAGCAGTTCTTC.

V is TRBV28 and J is TRBJ1-4; TRBD1 aligns across 8 bases. J was trimmed by 1 base and V by 6 bases; bases with no gene match: 10. The CDR3 extends over 17 amino acids. CDR1 and CDR2 from the germline V gene are MDHEN and SYDVKM. The CDR3, as DNA: TGTGCCAGCAGCTCCCTTGGACAGGGAGAAACTAATGAAAAACTGTTTTTT. Encoded protein: CASSSLGQGETNEKLFF.

Written as DNA, the CDR3 is TGCGCCAGCAGCTTTTTAGTCTCCACAGATACGCAGTATTTT. Amino acid sequence: CASSFLVSTDTQYF. The chain joins TRBV5-1 to TRBJ2-3; no firm D call. This CDR3 has 14 residues. V dropped 2 bases and J dropped 2 bases, with 9 bases sitting between them. Germline CDR1 and CDR2: SGHRS and YFSETQ.